A selection of T cell receptor beta chains follows, all from one sample in a study of T cells expressing NK-cell markers. TCRdb re-called the 5' RACE reads; every CDR3 protein appears as one record, without DNA. The table for this sample gives about 390,000 distinct CDR3 sequences. Sequencing was performed on blood T cells: a sorted CD56 or NKG2C T cell subset, CD4+ or CD8+ T cells, or bulk PBMC T cells (not recorded which). The receptors were gathered from a woman aged 45 to 65 in good health. Both conserved end residues are part of each CDR3.

v_call: TRBV7-9
j_call: TRBJ1-4
cdr3_length: 15
cdr3_aa: CASSLFLRENEKLFF

v_call: TRBV20-1
j_call: TRBJ2-1
cdr3_length: 15
cdr3_aa: CSALPLGESQSEQFF

v_call: TRBV5-8
j_call: TRBJ2-5
cdr3_length: 14
cdr3_aa: CASSLGHLQETQYF

v_call: TRBV29-1
j_call: TRBJ1-4
cdr3_length: 12
cdr3_aa: CSGGQGGEKLFF

v_call: TRBV20-1
j_call: TRBJ2-5
cdr3_length: 15
cdr3_aa: CSARDLGGYQETQYF

v_call: TRBV7-9
j_call: TRBJ2-1
cdr3_length: 17
cdr3_aa: CASSRGLATSRYNEQFF

v_call: TRBV24-1
j_call: TRBJ1-2
cdr3_length: 11
cdr3_aa: CATQGGSGYTF

v_call: TRBV5-1
j_call: TRBJ1-3
cdr3_length: 14
cdr3_aa: CASSLGATGNTIYF

v_call: TRBV5-1
j_call: TRBJ2-2
cdr3_length: 16
cdr3_aa: CASSLVGLAPTGELFF

v_call: TRBV12-3/TRBV12-4
j_call: TRBJ2-3
cdr3_length: 16
cdr3_aa: CASSFLQLASTDTQYF

v_call: TRBV6-5
j_call: TRBJ2-1
cdr3_length: 15
cdr3_aa: CASRLRQGVTNEQFF

v_call: TRBV7-8
j_call: TRBJ2-7
cdr3_length: 14
cdr3_aa: CASSLSSVSYEQYF

v_call: TRBV5-1
j_call: TRBJ1-2
cdr3_length: 13
cdr3_aa: CASSRDSPRGYTF

v_call: TRBV20-1
j_call: TRBJ2-5
cdr3_length: 15
cdr3_aa: CSARDPARIQETQYF

v_call: TRBV29-1
j_call: TRBJ2-5
cdr3_length: 11
cdr3_aa: CSVLGWETQYF

v_call: TRBV15
j_call: TRBJ2-1
cdr3_length: 14
cdr3_aa: CATKVGQGLNEQFF

v_call: TRBV20-1
j_call: TRBJ1-1
cdr3_length: 13
cdr3_aa: CSARLAGVTEAFF

v_call: TRBV10-2
j_call: TRBJ2-7
cdr3_length: 15
cdr3_aa: CASSVIGGNPLEQYF

v_call: TRBV4-1
j_call: TRBJ1-1
cdr3_length: 13
cdr3_aa: CASSQVIRLEAFF

v_call: TRBV11-2
j_call: TRBJ2-3
cdr3_length: 13
cdr3_aa: CASSLANTDTQYF

v_call: TRBV7-9
j_call: TRBJ2-3
cdr3_length: 15
cdr3_aa: CATFKREGRPDTQYF

v_call: TRBV3-1
j_call: TRBJ2-7
cdr3_length: 14
cdr3_aa: CASSRTRIVNEQYF

v_call: TRBV5-1
j_call: TRBJ2-1
cdr3_length: 15
cdr3_aa: CASSLSVGGVGEQFF

v_call: TRBV5-6
j_call: TRBJ2-3
cdr3_length: 17
cdr3_aa: CASSRLSGRINTDTQYF

v_call: TRBV7-8
j_call: TRBJ2-7
cdr3_length: 15
cdr3_aa: CASSLENLDSGEQYF

v_call: TRBV20-1
j_call: TRBJ2-5
cdr3_length: 15
cdr3_aa: CSARDSGGPGETQYF

v_call: TRBV19
j_call: TRBJ1-1
cdr3_length: 15
cdr3_aa: CASSQRNVRNTEAFF

v_call: TRBV12-3/TRBV12-4
j_call: TRBJ2-1
cdr3_length: 12
cdr3_aa: CASMTLGQGWFF

v_call: TRBV29-1
j_call: TRBJ1-3
cdr3_length: 15
cdr3_aa: CSVITGPISGNTIYF

v_call: TRBV4-2
j_call: TRBJ2-7
cdr3_length: 15
cdr3_aa: CASSQESGLAREQYF